Below, one TCR beta chain is given with its context. Its recognized antigen is unknown. No base quality information exists; no much larger clone differs at one position. The intended sense of this specimen's treatment or condition label: around 19 received Ad26.COV2.S at low or high dose, single or two shots; about 5 received placebo; per-sample allocation not given. Repertoires of vaccine and placebo recipients were sequenced from samples collected on day 63 after the first injection. In Cohort 1b, 25 or so adults aged 18-55 years were enrolled at a single site in Boston, USA, between 29 July and 7 August 2020. Ad26.COV2.S consisted of a replication-incompetent adenovirus type 26 vector by which a prefusion-stabilized SARS-CoV-2 spike protein from the original Wuhan strain was expressed. V is reduced by 0 bases and J by 8 bases, leaving a spacing of 9 bases between them. The CDR3 goes from the cysteine to the phenylalanine over 13 residues. CDR3 DNA only is kept here, 39 bases in frame from base 1. The CDR1 and CDR2 encoded by the germline V gene are SGDLS and YYNGEE.

The data are from a study of Ad26.COV2.S vaccination and SARS-CoV-2 variants (dated by TCRdb to 2020 to 2022). Context from the whole study: Donors in the vaccine arm were drawn from COV1001, a phase I-IIa trial of Ad26.COV2.S in healthy adults that was multicentre, randomized, double-blind and placebo-controlled. Investigators remained blinded to trial group allocation during experiments and outcome assessment. Ad26.COV2.S was given intramuscularly at 5x10^10 or 1x10^11 viral particles, as a single shot or as two shots 56 days apart. The specificity and breadth of SARS-CoV-2-reactive T cell receptors after Ad26.COV2.S vaccination were assessed by TCRbeta repertoire sequencing. The TCR-sequenced set comprised around 30 samples: about 19 Ad26.COV2.S vaccine recipients, 5 placebo recipients and 8 SARS-CoV-2 convalescent individuals. Participants in the trial were split at random into five groups of five each, receiving low-dose or high-dose Ad26.COV2.S once or twice, or else placebo on both occasions.

The immunoSEQ Assay was used to sequence TCRbeta CDR3 regions. After extraction, genomic DNA underwent amplification by bias-controlled multiplex PCR, followed by high-throughput sequencing. Regarding the original processing steps: Collapsing and filtering of sequences were performed to quantify the absolute abundance of each unique TCRbeta CDR3 region. T cell fraction was estimated by normalizing TCRbeta template counts to usable DNA, which was measured by amplifying reference genes present in all nucleated cells. Repertoire TCRs were annotated as SARS-CoV-2-specific when V gene, CDR3 amino acid sequence and J gene were exactly matched to a known reactive TCR set. The reference SARS-CoV-2 TCR set was obtained from MIRA and was filtered for enrichment in COVID-19-positive ImmuneCODE repertoires, whereby public or cross-reactive TCRs were removed. Drawing on the MIRA antigens, annotated TCRs were analysed further at the level of specific ORF or position within ORF. Depth was the summed frequency of annotated unique rearrangements, while breadth was defined as annotated unique rearrangements over total unique productive rearrangements. Two-sided Wilcoxon rank-sum tests were used to compare TCR breadth between groups. TCRdb re-hosts the immuneACCESS table, in-frame sequences only. Its copies lack some clones; in the studies checked, an unresolved V gene accounts for under half of them, and the cause for the rest is not known. That table is the source of V, J and clone size, and D and trimming were worked out from the DNA. The sample has 200,000 to 250,000 clones on record, around 89% of them singletons. Around 10% of the sample lies in the top ten.

The research as a whole found: Spike-specific TCR breadth was higher in Ad26.COV2.S recipients than in placebo recipients (P = 0.0014). After vaccination, spike-specific CD8+ and CD4+ T cell responses were reported to show substantial breadth. Comparable non-spike TCR breadth was observed between vaccine and placebo recipients, consistent with only spike being contained in the vaccine. It was noted by the authors that total T cell responses may have been underestimated by the TCR breadth and depth analyses. The study lacked the statistical power to compare responses across vaccine doses or regimens.

The source was peripheral blood, collected in a trial of Ad26.COV2.S vaccine versus placebo. The sequence was obtained from a person aged 18-65 years who received the Ad26.COV2.S COVID-19 vaccine or a placebo. This sequence uses TRBV9 and TRBJ2-1, with the D gene uncertain. The CDR3 has the sequence CASSVEALDEQFF. The nucleotide sequence is TGTGCCAGCAGCGTAGAAGCGCTGGATGAGCAGTTCTTC. Here the CDR3 is joined to the reference TRBV9 and TRBJ2-1 genes, and the full variable domain is: DSGVTQTPKHLITATGQRVTLRCSPRSGDLSVYWYQQSLDQGLQFLIQYYNGEERAKGNILERFSAQQFPDLHSELNLSSLELGDSALYFCASSVEALDEQFFGPGTRLTVL.